A selection of T cell receptor beta chains follows, all from one sample in a study of T cell repertoires in cytomegalovirus infection. Each CDR3 protein is one row after TCRdb ran MiXCR on the reads. Of 740,000 or so distinct CDR3 sequences in the sample, about 40% are singletons; the top ten hold roughly 2.9%. The sample comprised PBMCs. All receptors come from a human donor in good health (CMV status not recorded). Some clones in this sample may be carry-over from other donors' samples. Each CDR3 is given with its conserved first and last residue. The order of the fields is clone size, J gene, V gene, CDR3 protein. A row's size may be missing; if present it is once, few, many or a size class.

clone_size: .; j_call: TRBJ2-7; v_call: TRBV29-1; cdr3_aa: CSVESLGDYEQYF
clone_size: few; j_call: TRBJ1-2; v_call: TRBV19; cdr3_aa: CASSRNRDGLYGYTF
clone_size: .; j_call: TRBJ2-3; v_call: TRBV27; cdr3_aa: CASSLSGGDVADTQYF
clone_size: .; j_call: TRBJ2-1; v_call: TRBV7-6; cdr3_aa: CASSPLAVPYNEQFF
clone_size: .; j_call: TRBJ2-1; v_call: TRBV28; cdr3_aa: CASSSLGVNEQFF
clone_size: .; j_call: TRBJ2-7; v_call: TRBV20-1; cdr3_aa: CSARDGTGHQAYEQYF
clone_size: .; j_call: TRBJ2-7; v_call: TRBV20-1; cdr3_aa: CSARARGQGLISDFYEQYF
clone_size: .; j_call: TRBJ2-5; v_call: TRBV28; cdr3_aa: CASSIRLARKETQYF
clone_size: .; j_call: TRBJ1-1; v_call: TRBV29-1; cdr3_aa: CSVHRGGATEAFF
clone_size: few; j_call: TRBJ2-1; v_call: TRBV7-2; cdr3_aa: CASSLTGSRSYNEQFF
clone_size: .; j_call: TRBJ1-5; v_call: TRBV2; cdr3_aa: CASKDRGGFSNQPQHF
clone_size: many; j_call: TRBJ2-1; v_call: TRBV7-2; cdr3_aa: CASSLRTGGIPYNEQFF
clone_size: .; j_call: TRBJ2-7; v_call: TRBV7-2; cdr3_aa: CASRLGLAVYEQYF
clone_size: few; j_call: TRBJ1-3; v_call: TRBV18; cdr3_aa: CASSLKVGDTIYF
clone_size: .; j_call: TRBJ2-1; v_call: TRBV18; cdr3_aa: CASSPPGRAKEQFF
clone_size: .; j_call: TRBJ1-6; v_call: TRBV18; cdr3_aa: CASSPLQGAGSPLHF
clone_size: .; j_call: TRBJ1-6; v_call: TRBV7-9; cdr3_aa: CASSLTRTNSYNSPLHF
clone_size: .; j_call: TRBJ1-4; v_call: TRBV7-8; cdr3_aa: CASSPKFDRVNEKLFF
clone_size: many; j_call: TRBJ2-5; v_call: TRBV6-1; cdr3_aa: CASSYAGGWETQYF
clone_size: few; j_call: TRBJ1-5; v_call: TRBV20-1; cdr3_aa: CSLTTGVRQPQHF
clone_size: few; j_call: TRBJ2-2; v_call: TRBV7-2; cdr3_aa: CASSLENRGGELFF
clone_size: .; j_call: TRBJ2-1; v_call: TRBV10-3; cdr3_aa: CAISESRGGINEQFF
clone_size: .; j_call: TRBJ2-7; v_call: TRBV29-1; cdr3_aa: CSVEDRPAEQYF
clone_size: .; j_call: TRBJ2-1; v_call: TRBV5-6; cdr3_aa: CASSPGGSLEQFF
clone_size: .; j_call: TRBJ2-7; v_call: TRBV6-5; cdr3_aa: CASSKGHPYEQYF
clone_size: many; j_call: TRBJ1-6; v_call: TRBV4-1; cdr3_aa: CASSQDGGRGSPLHF
clone_size: many; j_call: TRBJ1-1; v_call: TRBV28; cdr3_aa: CASSPEQGKSRRDTEAFF
clone_size: .; j_call: TRBJ2-7; v_call: TRBV7-2; cdr3_aa: CASSLYGYYTYEQYF
clone_size: .; j_call: TRBJ2-7; v_call: TRBV7-9; cdr3_aa: CASSSTGTSSTYEQYF
clone_size: .; j_call: TRBJ2-3; v_call: TRBV10-3; cdr3_aa: CAFSGSSTDTQYF
clone_size: few; j_call: TRBJ2-4; v_call: TRBV6-1; cdr3_aa: CASSESALAKNIQYF
clone_size: .; j_call: TRBJ2-5; v_call: TRBV2; cdr3_aa: CAFSGTSGGRRRETQYF
clone_size: .; j_call: TRBJ2-7; v_call: TRBV15; cdr3_aa: CATSPGGTGGSSEQYF
clone_size: .; j_call: TRBJ2-5; v_call: TRBV4-1; cdr3_aa: CASRPEGSGGLETQYF
clone_size: few; j_call: TRBJ2-4; v_call: TRBV6-1; cdr3_aa: CASKVQTLAKNIQYF
clone_size: .; j_call: TRBJ2-7; v_call: TRBV20-1; cdr3_aa: CSARDYDRVGEQYF
clone_size: few; j_call: TRBJ1-1; v_call: TRBV10-3; cdr3_aa: CAIRGSQITEAFF
clone_size: .; j_call: TRBJ2-6; v_call: TRBV28; cdr3_aa: CASTTSGTGASGANVLTF
clone_size: few; j_call: TRBJ2-3; v_call: TRBV28; cdr3_aa: CASSSHGLAGGPADTQYF
clone_size: .; j_call: TRBJ2-5; v_call: TRBV2; cdr3_aa: CASSESGGGKETQYF
clone_size: .; j_call: TRBJ2-1; v_call: TRBV3-1; cdr3_aa: CASSQGGADNEQFF
clone_size: .; j_call: TRBJ2-5; v_call: TRBV7-9; cdr3_aa: CASTFSPRADETQYF
clone_size: few; j_call: TRBJ1-1; v_call: TRBV20-1; cdr3_aa: CSASDRGVPPAFF
clone_size: .; j_call: TRBJ1-4; v_call: TRBV7-9; cdr3_aa: CASSLFGGAANEKLFF
clone_size: .; j_call: TRBJ1-2; v_call: TRBV29-1; cdr3_aa: CSVDREANYGYTF
clone_size: many; j_call: TRBJ1-6; v_call: TRBV7-6; cdr3_aa: CASSSGTSLHSPLHF
clone_size: .; j_call: TRBJ2-3; v_call: TRBV24-1; cdr3_aa: CATSDFASGRDTQYF
clone_size: .; j_call: TRBJ2-3; v_call: TRBV28; cdr3_aa: CASSAAPTGTDTQYF
clone_size: .; j_call: TRBJ1-2; v_call: TRBV12-3/TRBV12-4; cdr3_aa: CASRSRTQWNYGYTF
clone_size: .; j_call: TRBJ1-2; v_call: TRBV19; cdr3_aa: CASSPERGGYGYTF
clone_size: .; j_call: TRBJ2-5; v_call: TRBV7-9; cdr3_aa: CASSLQGLEETQYF
clone_size: .; j_call: TRBJ2-6; v_call: TRBV6-1; cdr3_aa: CASTGTSLSGANVLTF
clone_size: .; j_call: TRBJ1-2; v_call: TRBV19; cdr3_aa: CASTPSTLNYGYTF
clone_size: many; j_call: TRBJ2-7; v_call: TRBV7-8; cdr3_aa: CASSPKQGALDEQYF
clone_size: .; j_call: TRBJ2-7; v_call: TRBV28; cdr3_aa: CASSSPRGEGYEQYF